Following are 9 T cell receptor beta chains from one sample sequenced in a study of radiotherapy plus CTLA-4 blockade in lung cancer (dated by TCRdb to the late 2010s). The method behind the library was the immunoSEQ multiplex PCR assay. As stored in TCRdb, this immuneACCESS dataset retains in-frame rearrangements with V and J assigned. A fraction of the clones does not appear; measured against another copy, unresolved V genes explain less than half of the discrepancy, and the remainder lacks a known reason. For this sample there are some 49,000 clones; about 85% appear just once. The ten most abundant clones make up 25% to 35% of the sample. The sample here was peripheral blood, taken from a patient treated with radiotherapy plus ipilimumab. These receptors were obtained from a human donor with non-small cell lung cancer whose response to radiotherapy plus ipilimumab could not be evaluated.

The genes are TRBV7-8 and TRBJ2-1; possible D gene TRBD2, 5 bases. Germline assignment: CDR1 SGHVS and CDR2 FQNEAQ. CDR3 length: 16 residues. Trimming took off 2 bases at V and 9 bases at J, with 20 bases between the two ends. Here the CDR3 reads CASSLFVAQAEGEQFF. CDR3 nucleotide sequence: TGTGCCAGCAGCTTATTTGTTGCGCAGGCTGAGGGTGAGCAGTTCTTC.

The V and J genes are TRBV7-9 and TRBJ1-4, with D possibly being TRBD1 (5 bases). CDR1 SEHNR and CDR2 FQNEAQ come from the germline V gene (reference sequence). The CDR3 spans 13 residues. Trimming left V 5 bases short and J 8 bases short, with 12 bases between. The chain's CDR3 is CASSRSGGEKLFF. In DNA form, the CDR3 reads TGTGCCAGCAGCCGGTCCGGGGGGGAAAAACTGTTTTTT. Together with reference TRBV7-9 and TRBJ1-4, the CDR3 gives the full variable domain: DTGVSQNPRHKITKRGQNVTFRCDPISEHNRLYWYRQTLGQGPEFLTYFQNEAQLEKSRLLSDRFSAERPKGSFSTLEIQRTEQGDSAMYLCASSRSGGEKLFFGSGTQLSVL.

The gene calls are TRBV28 and TRBJ1-5; D is possibly TRBD1 (6 bases). Germline CDR1 reads MDHEN; CDR2 reads SYDVKM. The CDR3 has 14 amino acids. Trimming cost V 10 bases and J 6 bases, with 19 bases left between them. The CDR3 coding sequence is TGTGCCACAGACCGGGGCAGGGGAATTCAGCCCCAGCATTTT. This translates into CATDRGRGIQPQHF.

V is TRBV28 and J is TRBJ2-7; D perhaps matches TRBD1 (5 bases). CDR3 length: 17 amino acids. CDR1 and CDR2 from the germline V gene are MDHEN and SYDVKM. The ends were cut back, 5 bases at V and 7 bases at J, with 27 bases in the middle. CDR3 region: CASSTSAQGSYLWEQYF. In DNA form, the CDR3 reads TGTGCCAGCAGTACCTCGGCGCAGGGATCTTATCTCTGGGAGCAGTACTTC.

This clone was seen a handful of times. This sequence joins TRBV27 and TRBJ2-7; TRBD2 matches at 8 bases. J lost 3 bases, V lost 4 bases, and 5 bases had no gene match. The CDR3 is 14 amino acids. The germline CDR1 and CDR2 sequences are MNHEY and SMNVEV (reference sequence). This CDR3 reads CASSYTSGGYEQYF. In nucleotides, the CDR3 is TGTGCCAGCAGTTATACTAGCGGAGGCTACGAGCAGTACTTC.

CDR3 DNA sequence: TGTGCCTGGAGGCCAGGGACTTCCTATGGCTACACCTTC. This codes for CAWRPGTSYGYTF. The genes are TRBV30 and TRBJ1-2; a possible D gene is TRBD1 (5 bases). The CDR3 loop spans 13 amino acids. The V gene lost 3 bases and the J gene lost 4 bases, with 12 bases spanning the gap. Germline CDR1 GTSNPN, CDR2 SVGIG (reference sequence).

The CDR3 nucleotides read TGTGCCAGTAGTATATCGGTAAGCTCCTACAATGAGCAGTTCTTC. Translated: CASSISVSSYNEQFF. The chain is built from TRBV19 and TRBJ2-1, with D unclear. CDR1 is LNHDA, CDR2 SQIVND, per germline (reference sequence). This CDR3 contains 15 residues. The V end lost 2 bases, the J end lost 0 bases, and 8 bases lay between the germline ends.

V gene TRBV19 combines with J gene TRBJ1-2; perhaps TRBD1 as D (6 bases). The CDR3 length is 13 residues. The V end was cut by 6 bases, the J end by 4 bases, with 12 bases between. The germline CDR1 and CDR2 sequences are LNHDA and SQIVND (reference sequence). The CDR3 sequence: CASRDSYLYGYTF. The DNA of the CDR3 is TGTGCCAGTAGGGACAGCTATCTCTATGGCTACACCTTC.

This clone was seen a single time. The chain is built from TRBV5-1 and TRBJ1-2; D gene ambiguous. CDR1 and CDR2 (germline): SGHRS, YFSETQ. The CDR3 consists of 15 residues. Trimming took 4 bases from V and 4 from J, leaving 17 bases between them. CDR3 protein: CASSPREGWGYGYTF. Written as DNA, the CDR3 is TGCGCCAGCAGCCCGAGAGAGGGTTGGGGCTATGGCTACACCTTC.